Below are 18 T cell receptor beta chains sequenced from a single sample in a study of shared clonotypes between healthy human individuals (dated by TCRdb to between 2020 and 2021). Libraries were constructed by the immunoSEQ multiplex PCR assay. The clones in this table, taken by TCRdb from immuneACCESS, are in-frame only. Not every clone is retained; where verified, under half of the shortfall comes from an unresolved V gene, and the cause of the rest is unknown. This sample gives 2.3 million or so clones in total; over 90% of them show up just once. The leading ten clones occupy 0.39% of the sample. Input material: naive CD4+ T cells from PBMCs. Interpreted using the paper, the cell subset or site label stands for: CD45RA+ positively selected. The source is a man aged 18 to 30 in good health. Some clones in this sample may be carry-over from other donors' samples.

The rearrangement links TRBV11-2 to TRBJ2-6, with D unresolved. This CDR3 contains 13 residues. Trimming took off 3 bases at V and 3 bases at J, with 3 bases between the two ends. The germline V gene encodes CDR1 SGHAT and CDR2 FQNNGV. The CDR3 DNA reads TGTGCCAGCAGCTTGAATGGGGCCAACGTCCTGACTTTC. This gives the protein CASSLNGANVLTF.

This clone has only a few counts. The rearrangement links TRBV19 to TRBJ1-4; possibly TRBD1 for D (6 bases). The V end lost 10 bases, the J end lost 5 bases, and 23 bases lay between the germline ends. The V gene's germline CDR1 is LNHDA and CDR2 SQIVND (reference sequence). The CDR3 totals 16 residues. CDR3 in amino acids: CATRGVQGLGNEKLFF. The CDR3 DNA reads as TGTGCCACCCGGGGGGTACAGGGCCTCGGGAATGAAAAACTGTTTTTT.

This clone was counted once. V gene TRBV2 combines with J gene TRBJ2-3, with TRBD2 identical over 8 bases. V shed 3 bases, J shed 5 bases, and the junction held 16 bases outside the gene matches. CDR3 size: 18 residues. Germline V CDR1 and CDR2: SNHLY, FYNNEI. CDR3 loop: CASSEDKISGRLGDTQYF. CDR3 in DNA: TGTGCCAGCAGTGAGGACAAAATAAGCGGGAGACTAGGAGATACGCAGTATTTT.

About this clone itself: Other DNA sequences in the sample encode the same CDR3. The chain links TRBV12-5 to TRBJ1-1, with 9 bases that match TRBD1. The ends lost 6 bases at V and 4 bases at J; junction bases unmatched: 3. This CDR3 is built from 13 residues. Germline CDR1 is LGHNT and CDR2 is FRNRAP. The DNA of the CDR3 is TGTGCTAGTGGCCAGACAGGGGGCACTGAAGCTTTCTTT. Its translation is CASGQTGGTEAFF.

The rearrangement joins TRBV7-2 to TRBJ2-5; 16 bases are a match to TRBD2. Germline values: CDR1 SGHTA, CDR2 FQGNSA. The CDR3 runs 17 residues. V lost 5 bases and J lost 4; bases outside the gene matches: 7. The CDR3 DNA reads as TGTGCCAGCAGCCGCGGGACTAGCGGGAGGGCCCGAGAGACCCAGTACTTC. Translating it yields CASSRGTSGRARETQYF. The whole variable domain, filled in from reference TRBV7-2 and TRBJ2-5, reads GAGVSQSPSNKVTEKGKDVELRCDPISGHTALYWYRQSLGQGLEFLIYFQGNSAPDKSGLPSDRFSAERTGGSVSTLTIQRTQQEDSAVYLCASSRGTSGRARETQYFGPGTRLLVL.

V is TRBV21-1 and J is TRBJ1-5. TRBV21-1 is tagged as a pseudogene. The length of the CDR3 is 16 residues. The CDR3 spells CASSKGSGAVCQPQHF. Here the CDR3 DNA reads TGTGCCAGCAGCAAAGGGTCGGGGGCCGTCTGTCAGCCCCAGCATTTT.

The chain's CDR3 is CASSLTGSNTGELFF. The CDR3 coding sequence is TGTGCCAGCAGCTTAACCGGCTCGAACACCGGGGAGCTGTTTTTT. This rearrangement joins TRBV7-2 to TRBJ2-2; D gene unclear. The CDR3 contains 15 residues. V shed 2 bases and J shed 0 bases, with 7 bases lying between them. Per the germline V gene, CDR1 is SGHTA and CDR2 is FQGNSA.

The genes are TRBV6-1 and TRBJ2-1; the match to TRBD1 covers 8 bases. The J segment lost 1 base and the V segment lost 7 bases, leaving 6 bases of the junction unmatched. In germline, CDR1 is MNHNS, CDR2 SASEGT. The CDR3 has 15 amino acids. The CDR3 reads CASKFDRGSYNEQFF. DNA of the CDR3: TGTGCCAGCAAATTTGACAGGGGATCCTACAATGAGCAGTTCTTC.

About this clone itself: The same CDR3 can be traced to other DNA sequences in this sample. The genes are TRBV11-3 and TRBJ2-1; 10 bases are shared with TRBD2. Germline CDR1 and CDR2: SGHNT and YENEEA. Trimming removed 4 bases from V and 3 bases from J; junction bases left unmatched: 3. The CDR3 length is 15 residues. CDR3 coding DNA: TGTGCCAGCAGCTCCAGCGGGAGGGTCTACAATGAGCAGTTCTTC. Residues: CASSSSGRVYNEQFF. Based on the CDR3 plus reference TRBV11-3 and TRBJ2-1, the full variable domain is EAGVVQSPRYKIIEKKQPVAFWCNPISGHNTLYWYLQNLGQGPELLIRYENEEAVDDSQLPKDRFSAERLKGVDSTLKIQPAELGDSAVYLCASSSSGRVYNEQFFGPGTRLTVL.

The chain is built from TRBV14 and TRBJ2-2, with D possibly matching TRBD2 (5 bases). In germline, CDR1 is SGHDN, CDR2 FVKESK. The CDR3 totals 17 residues. The V and J ends lost 1 base and 1 base respectively, with 13 bases between them. This CDR3 is CASSQGVAPRNTGELFF. The CDR3, as DNA: TGTGCCAGCAGCCAAGGGGTAGCGCCAAGGAACACCGGGGAGCTGTTTTTT.

This sequence joins TRBV28 and TRBJ2-1, with TRBD2 matching 8 bases. J was trimmed by 6 bases and V by 4 bases; bases with no gene match: 5. Germline V gene data show CDR1 as MDHEN and CDR2 as SYDVKM. This CDR3 region has 14 residues. CDR3 residues: CASSSGGPLNEQFF. CDR3 nucleotides: TGTGCCAGCAGTTCGGGAGGGCCCCTCAATGAGCAGTTCTTC.

With respect to this clone: The same CDR3 can be traced to other DNA sequences in this sample. The rearrangement links TRBV2 to TRBJ2-7; the D gene is possibly TRBD2 (5 bases). V was pared by 4 bases and J by 2 bases, with 9 bases between. There are 13 residues in the CDR3. Germline V lookup: CDR1 SNHLY, CDR2 FYNNEI. CDR3 sequence (DNA): TGTGCCAGCAGTGCGAGGGTAACCTACGAGCAGTACTTC. Its translation: CASSARVTYEQYF.

This rearrangement joins TRBV28 to TRBJ1-2; 12 bases fit TRBD1. The CDR3 is made up of 16 amino acids. The ends lost 6 bases at V and 5 bases at J; junction bases unmatched: 10. The germline V gene encodes CDR1 MDHEN and CDR2 SYDVKM. The CDR3 DNA sequence: TGTGCCAGCAGAACCGGGACAGGGGGCGTTATATATGGCTACACCTTC. Amino acid sequence: CASRTGTGGVIYGYTF.

CDR3 DNA sequence: TGTGCCAGCAGTGAGGGGACACGAGAGACCCAGTACTTC. Translated, it gives CASSEGTRETQYF. This chain uses TRBV25-1 with TRBJ2-5, with a tentative D call TRBD1 (6 bases). This CDR3 has 13 amino acids. CDR1 and CDR2 from the germline V gene are MGHDK and SYGVNS. Trimming left V 3 bases short and J 4 bases short, with 9 bases between.

This clone showed up just a few times. Other DNA sequences in this sample translate to the same CDR3. V gene TRBV28 combines with J gene TRBJ1-1; D possibly corresponds to TRBD1 (5 bases). This CDR3 comprises 13 residues. V shed 0 bases and J shed 4 bases, with 6 bases lying between them. Germline values: CDR1 MDHEN, CDR2 SYDVKM. The CDR3 coding sequence is TGTGCCAGCAGTTTATGGGGGGGCACTGAAGCTTTCTTT. It codes for CASSLWGGTEAFF.

This rearrangement joins TRBV2 to TRBJ2-7, with D unclear. Trimming took 8 bases from V and 3 from J, leaving 8 bases between them. Germline-derived CDR1 and CDR2 are SNHLY and FYNNEI. The CDR3 runs to 11 residues. The chain's CDR3 is CASLLGYEQYF. CDR3 coding DNA: TGTGCCAGCCTCCTAGGCTACGAGCAGTACTTC.

The chain couples TRBV18 to TRBJ2-3; D gene ambiguous. CDR1 and CDR2 (germline): KGHSH, LQKENI. This CDR3 spans 14 amino acids. Deletions cut 3 bases from V and 6 bases from J, with 13 bases between. CDR3 sequence reads: CASSPGLLRDTQYF. For the CDR3, the DNA is TGTGCCAGCTCACCCGGCCTGCTCCGGGATACGCAGTATTTT.

The chain recombines TRBV28 with TRBJ2-7, with no clear D. The CDR3 is 13 amino acids. Trimming shortened V by 10 bases and J by 2 bases, and 15 bases separated the two germline ends. The germline V gene encodes CDR1 MDHEN and CDR2 SYDVKM. CDR3 amino acids: CATTLENTYEQYF. CDR3 DNA sequence: TGTGCCACTACCCTTGAAAATACCTACGAGCAGTACTTC.